Sequencing of this T cell receptor (beta chain) was carried out in a study of blood T cells in healthy people across ages. General observations from the study: CMV status of donors was unknown, possibly confounding expanded clonotype changes.

This clonotype was detected only a few times. Antigen unknown. The second PCR ran roughly 6 to 11 cycles with a sample-barcoded 5' primer and J-beta primers. TCRdb redid the calling of the 5' RACE reads with MiXCR, one entry per CDR3 protein. The sample yields about 1.5 million distinct CDR3 sequences, around 39% seen once. The receptor's source is a woman aged 18-29 years in good health. The specimen was blood.

As DNA, the CDR3 is TGCAGTGCTCGCGGGACAGGGGATAATTCACCCCTCCACTTT. Its translation: CSARGTGDNSPLHF. The chain has TRBV20-1 and TRBJ1-6, with 10 bases that match TRBD1. Germline assignment: CDR1 DFQATT and CDR2 SNEGSKA (reference sequence). This CDR3 is built from 14 residues. Germline trimming cut 5 bases from V and 5 bases from J; bases unmatched to any gene: 3.